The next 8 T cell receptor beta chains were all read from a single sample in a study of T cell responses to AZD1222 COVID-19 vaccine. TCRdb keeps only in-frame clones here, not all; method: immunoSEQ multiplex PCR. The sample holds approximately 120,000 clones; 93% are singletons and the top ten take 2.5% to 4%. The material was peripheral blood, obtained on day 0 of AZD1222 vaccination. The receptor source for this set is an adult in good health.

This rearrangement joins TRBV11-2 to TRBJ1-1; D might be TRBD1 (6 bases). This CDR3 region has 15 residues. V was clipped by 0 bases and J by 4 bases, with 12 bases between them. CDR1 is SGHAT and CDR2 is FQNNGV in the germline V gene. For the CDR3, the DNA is TGTGCCAGCAGCTTAGAACCAGGGGCGGGCACTGAAGCTTTCTTT. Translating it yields CASSLEPGAGTEAFF.

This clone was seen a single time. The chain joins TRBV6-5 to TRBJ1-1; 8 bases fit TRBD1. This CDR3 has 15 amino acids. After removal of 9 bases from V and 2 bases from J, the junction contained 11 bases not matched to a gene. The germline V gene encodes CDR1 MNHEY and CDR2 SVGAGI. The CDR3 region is CASKATGVINTEAFF. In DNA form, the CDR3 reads TGTGCCAGTAAAGCGACAGGGGTCATCAACACTGAAGCTTTCTTT.

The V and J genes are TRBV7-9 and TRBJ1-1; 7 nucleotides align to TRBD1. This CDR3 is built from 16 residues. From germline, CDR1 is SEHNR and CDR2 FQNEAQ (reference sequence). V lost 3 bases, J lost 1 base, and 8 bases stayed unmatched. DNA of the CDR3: TGTGCCAGCAGCTTTGCGCTGCGACAGGGGAACACTGAAGCTTTCTTT. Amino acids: CASSFALRQGNTEAFF.

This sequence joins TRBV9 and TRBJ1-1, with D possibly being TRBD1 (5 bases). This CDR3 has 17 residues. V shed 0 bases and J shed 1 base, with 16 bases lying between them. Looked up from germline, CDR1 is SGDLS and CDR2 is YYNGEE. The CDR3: CASSVAGGVIGNTEAFF. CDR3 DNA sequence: TGTGCCAGCAGCGTAGCGGGGGGGGTAATTGGGAACACTGAAGCTTTCTTT.

The CDR3 here is CATSRDGGKNTGELFF. Written as DNA, the CDR3 is TGTGCCACCAGCAGAGATGGCGGGAAGAACACCGGGGAGCTGTTTTTT. This chain connects TRBV15 to TRBJ2-2; tentative D call: TRBD2 (6 bases). The V and J ends lost 0 bases and 1 base respectively, with 9 bases between them. This CDR3 contains 16 residues. The germline V gene has CDR1 LNHNV and CDR2 YYDKDF (reference sequence). Complete variable domain (other parts from reference TRBV15 and TRBJ2-2): DAMVIQNPRYQVTQFGKPVTLSCSQTLNHNVMYWYQQKSSQAPKLLFHYYDKDFNNEADTPDNFQSRRPNTSFCFLDIRSPGLGDTAMYLCATSRDGGKNTGELFFGEGSRLTVL.

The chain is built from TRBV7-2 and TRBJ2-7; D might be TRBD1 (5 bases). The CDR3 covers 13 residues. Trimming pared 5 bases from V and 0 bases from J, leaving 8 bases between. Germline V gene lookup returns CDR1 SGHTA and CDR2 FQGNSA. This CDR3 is CASSQDISYEQYF. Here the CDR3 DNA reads TGTGCCAGCAGCCAGGACATCTCCTACGAGCAGTACTTC.

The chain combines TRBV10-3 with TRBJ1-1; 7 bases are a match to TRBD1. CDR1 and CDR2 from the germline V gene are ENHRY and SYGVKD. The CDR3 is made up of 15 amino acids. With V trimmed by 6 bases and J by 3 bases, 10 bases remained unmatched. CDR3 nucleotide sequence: TGTGCCATCAGGGACCCCCACGACAGGGACACTGAAGCTTTCTTT. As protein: CAIRDPHDRDTEAFF.

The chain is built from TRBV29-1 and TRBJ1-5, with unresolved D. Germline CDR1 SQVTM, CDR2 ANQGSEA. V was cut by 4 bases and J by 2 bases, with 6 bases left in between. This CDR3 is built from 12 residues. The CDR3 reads CSVGVGNQPQHF. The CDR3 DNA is TGCAGCGTTGGTGTTGGCAATCAGCCCCAGCATTTT.